Described below is a single T cell receptor beta chain sequence and its context. What it binds is not known. This CDR3 comprises 15 residues. Per the germline V gene, CDR1 is SGHRS and CDR2 is YFSETQ. Trimming removed 1 base from V and 2 bases from J; junction bases left unmatched: 5. These data belong to a study of beta chain features in type 1 diabetes. Overall study context: Roughly 98 million sorted cells were examined across all samples. Notes on the study in general: VDJ junctions from patients with type 1 diabetes contained fewer insertions and more deletions. Moderate but significant shortening of TCRB CDR3s was recorded in all four CD4+ subsets from Type 1 diabetes patients. The study found that naive, central memory and Treg TCRB repertoires appeared more similar in patients than in healthy donors.

Expressed TCRB transcripts got sequenced, as all isolated RNA was reverse transcribed. TCRdb's copy holds only in-frame clones and misses some; the assay was immunoSEQ multiplex PCR. The sample records 300,000 to 400,000 clones, roughly 13% being singletons. The V call is TRBV5-1, the J call TRBJ2-5, with 7 bases that match TRBD2. The sequence was collected from a woman between 18 and 29 years old with type 1 diabetes. The material sequenced was naive CD4+ T cells from blood. The CDR3 loop reads CASSLLAAAQETQYF. The CDR3 nucleotides read TGCGCCAGCAGCTTGCTAGCGGCGGCACAAGAGACCCAGTACTTC.